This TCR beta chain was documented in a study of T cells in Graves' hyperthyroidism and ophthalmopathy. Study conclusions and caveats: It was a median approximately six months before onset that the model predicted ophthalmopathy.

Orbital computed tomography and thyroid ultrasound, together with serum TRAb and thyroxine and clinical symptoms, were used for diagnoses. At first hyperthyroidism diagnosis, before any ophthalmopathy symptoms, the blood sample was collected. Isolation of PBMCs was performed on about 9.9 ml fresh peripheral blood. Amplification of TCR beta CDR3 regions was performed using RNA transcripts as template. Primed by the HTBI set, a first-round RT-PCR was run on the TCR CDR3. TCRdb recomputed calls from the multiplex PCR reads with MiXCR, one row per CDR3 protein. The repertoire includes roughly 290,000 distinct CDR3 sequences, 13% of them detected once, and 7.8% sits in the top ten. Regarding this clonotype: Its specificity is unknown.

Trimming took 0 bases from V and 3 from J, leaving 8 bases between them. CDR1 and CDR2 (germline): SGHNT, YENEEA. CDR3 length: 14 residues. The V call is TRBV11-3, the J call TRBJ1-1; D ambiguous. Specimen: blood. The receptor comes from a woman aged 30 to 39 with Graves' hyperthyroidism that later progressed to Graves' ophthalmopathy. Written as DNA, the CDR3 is TGTGCCAGCAGCTTAGATCCCGGGCACACTGAAGCTTTCTTT. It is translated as CASSLDPGHTEAFF.